These 3 T cell receptor beta chains were sequenced from one sample in a study of Ad26.COV2.S vaccination and SARS-CoV-2 variants. Generated by immunoSEQ multiplex PCR, the TCRdb table keeps only in-frame clones and is missing some. Of a few hundred thousand clones listed, less than 95% are singletons. Treatment reported: roughly 20 received Ad26.COV2.S at low or high dose, single or two shots; 5 received placebo; per-sample allocation not given. Collection of samples fell on day 63 after the first vaccine or placebo injection. Here the sequenced sample was peripheral blood, taken in a trial of Ad26.COV2.S vaccine versus placebo. The source is a person aged 18-60 years who received the Ad26.COV2.S COVID-19 vaccine or a placebo.

The gene calls are TRBV7-9 and TRBJ2-3; tentatively, D is TRBD1 (5 bases). The germline V and J ends were trimmed by 1 base and 0 bases, with 8 bases remaining between them. This CDR3 spans 15 amino acids. The germline gives CDR1 SEHNR, CDR2 FQNEAQ (reference sequence). The CDR3 is CASSLGGRSTDTQYF. The CDR3 DNA is TGTGCCAGCAGCTTAGGGGGCAGAAGCACAGATACGCAGTATTTT.

This clone was seen more than once but under ten times. V and J are TRBV4-1 and TRBJ1-5; TRBD1 is a possible D gene (6 bases). The V gene's germline CDR1 is MGHRA and CDR2 YSYEKL. The CDR3 contains 15 residues. V was cut by 1 base and J by 4 bases, with 11 bases left in between. CDR3 residues: CASSQGTEGNQPQHF. The CDR3 bases are TGCGCCAGCAGCCAAGGGACAGAAGGAAATCAGCCCCAGCATTTT.

The chain links TRBV19 to TRBJ1-2, with D unclear. CDR1 and CDR2 (germline): LNHDA, SQIVND (reference sequence). V lost 2 bases and J 3 bases, leaving 7 bases between the germline ends. CDR3 length equals 13 residues. The CDR3 region is CASSIRVDYGYTF. The CDR3 DNA reads TGTGCCAGTAGTATAAGGGTCGACTATGGCTACACCTTC. The variable domain in full, completed from reference TRBV19 and TRBJ1-2, reads DGGITQSPKYLFRKEGQNVTLSCEQNLNHDAMYWYRQDPGQGLRLIYYSQIVNDFQKGDIAEGYSVSREKKESFPLTVTSAQKNPTAFYLCASSIRVDYGYTFGSGTRLTVV.